The 32 T cell receptor beta chains reported below all come from one sample, sequenced in a study of response to subunit inactivated influenza vaccine. One entry per CDR3 protein, called by TCRdb with MiXCR from the RT-PCR reads. The data contain hundreds of thousands of distinct CDR3 sequences, 11% to 15% of them singletons. Sample: PBMCs from blood, taken 14 to 15 days before vaccination. All receptors come from a man aged 45-60 years who received an inactivated influenza vaccine.

The chain employs TRBV12-3 or TRBV12-4 and TRBJ2-5, with a weak D call TRBD2 (5 bases). Trimming removed 6 bases at V and 4 bases at J, with 21 bases between. The CDR3 consists of 16 residues. CDR3 DNA: TGTGCCAGCAGCCCACGAATTCTAGCAAGAGCAGAGACCCAGTACTTC. Encoded protein: CASSPRILARAETQYF.

The V gene is TRBV7-2, the J gene TRBJ2-5; 13 bases agree with TRBD2. The germline CDR1 and CDR2 sequences are SGHTA and FQGNSA. Losses at the gene ends were 1 base for V and 5 bases for J; bases not matched to a gene: 4. This CDR3 contains 16 residues. Here the CDR3 reads CASSLELAGGLETQYF. DNA of the CDR3: TGTGCCAGCAGCTTAGAACTAGCGGGGGGGTTGGAGACCCAGTACTTC.

This chain uses TRBV5-1 with TRBJ1-6, with 8 positions matching TRBD1. Trimming cost V 5 bases and J 10 bases; bases outside gene matches: 11. The germline CDR1 and CDR2 sequences are SGHRS and YFSETQ. This CDR3 has 15 amino acids. CDR3 sequence: CASRDRGSSTSPLHF. The CDR3 coding sequence is TGCGCCAGCAGAGACAGGGGTTCTTCAACCTCACCCCTCCACTTT.

The chain recombines TRBV28 with TRBJ1-5; 7 nucleotides agree with TRBD1. The length of the CDR3 is 16 residues. V lost 5 bases and J lost 1; bases outside the gene matches: 8. CDR1 is MDHEN and CDR2 is SYDVKM in the germline V gene. The CDR3 nucleotides are TGTGCCAGCAGTACCCGACAGGGAGTCAGCAATCAGCCCCAGCATTTT. It specifies CASSTRQGVSNQPQHF. Together with reference TRBV28 and TRBJ1-5, the CDR3 gives the full variable domain: DVKVTQSSRYLVKRTGEKVFLECVQDMDHENMFWYRQDPGLGLRLIYFSYDVKMKEKGDIPEGYSVSREKKERFSLILESASTNQTSMYLCASSTRQGVSNQPQHFGDGTRLSIL.

This clonotype was detected only a few times. The chain has TRBV2 and TRBJ2-7; TRBD2 aligns across 14 bases. CDR1 is SNHLY and CDR2 is FYNNEI in the germline V gene. This CDR3 contains 17 residues. The ends lost 3 bases at V and 0 bases at J; junction bases unmatched: 4. The chain's CDR3 is CASSDLGTSGSSYEQYF. In DNA form, the CDR3 reads TGTGCCAGCAGTGATTTAGGGACTAGCGGGAGCTCCTACGAGCAGTACTTC.

This clonotype turned up a few times. The chain joins TRBV2 to TRBJ1-5; weak D call: TRBD1 (5 bases). The V end lost 8 bases, the J end lost 1 base, and 12 bases lay between the germline ends. This CDR3 has 14 amino acids. The V gene's germline CDR1 is SNHLY and CDR2 FYNNEI. The CDR3 spells CASQTEKSNQPQHF. The DNA for the CDR3 is TGTGCCAGCCAGACAGAGAAAAGCAATCAGCCCCAGCATTTT.

Ten or more counts support this clonotype. The J gene is TRBJ2-1, the V gene TRBV28; 8 bases are shared with TRBD1. Germline assignment: CDR1 MDHEN and CDR2 SYDVKM. The V and J ends lost 4 bases and 13 bases, in that order; junction bases with no gene match: 15. CDR3 size: 15 residues. Written as DNA, the CDR3 is TGTGCCAGCAGTTCCGGAGGGGACAGGATCCCCCCCCAGTTCTTC. It codes for CASSSGGDRIPPQFF.

The V and J genes are TRBV5-5 and TRBJ1-4; 12 nucleotides match TRBD1. Looked up from germline, CDR1 is SGHKS and CDR2 is YYEKEE (reference sequence). There are 18 residues in the CDR3. Trimming removed 2 bases from V and 8 bases from J; junction bases left unmatched: 13. As DNA, the CDR3 is TGTGCCAGCAGCTTAACCCCCGGGACAGGGGGCTCGGGAGAAAAACTGTTTTTT. The encoded protein is CASSLTPGTGGSGEKLFF. The full variable domain, completed using reference TRBV5-5 and TRBJ1-4, is DAGVTQSPTHLIKTRGQQVTLRCSPISGHKSVSWYQQVLGQGPQFIFQYYEKEERGRGNFPDRFSARQFPNYSSELNVNALLLGDSALYLCASSLTPGTGGSGEKLFFGSGTQLSVL.

The gene calls are TRBV4-1 and TRBJ2-7, with D unclear. CDR1 and CDR2 from the germline V gene are MGHRA and YSYEKL. Between the trimmed V and J ends, which lost 4 bases and 6 bases, there was a span of 13 bases. The CDR3 runs to 13 residues. The CDR3 nucleotides are TGCGCCAGCAGCCCTAACCAAGCGCTCGAGCAGTACTTC. Amino acids: CASSPNQALEQYF.

This clonotype was counted once. This rearrangement joins TRBV28 to TRBJ2-7; no definite D call. V gave up 9 bases and J gave up 3 bases, with 12 bases separating them. This CDR3 has 12 residues. Germline loops: CDR1 MDHEN, CDR2 SYDVKM. In nucleotides, the CDR3 is TGTGCCAGACAAATGACCGACTACGAGCAGTACTTC. Encoded protein: CARQMTDYEQYF.

The genes are TRBV2 and TRBJ1-6; perhaps TRBD1 as D (6 bases). V dropped 4 bases and J dropped 10 bases, with 17 bases sitting between them. CDR1 and CDR2 from the germline V gene are SNHLY and FYNNEI. This CDR3 spans 15 amino acids. The CDR3 protein is CASSGVRGGGSPLHF. The DNA for the CDR3 is TGTGCCAGCAGTGGGGTCCGAGGGGGAGGCTCACCCCTCCACTTT.

This clonotype was recorded a few times. The chain uses TRBV6-2 or TRBV6-3 and TRBJ1-1; 7 bases are shared with TRBD1. CDR1 and CDR2 from the germline V gene are MNHEY and SVGEGT. Germline trimming cut 6 bases from V and 6 bases from J; bases unmatched to any gene: 10. The CDR3 sequence is 14 residues long. Here the CDR3 DNA reads TGTGCCAGCAGGTTCCGGGACAGCTTACCTGAAGCTTTCTTT. It is translated as CASRFRDSLPEAFF.

This clonotype was seen more than once but under ten times. The chain carries TRBV2 and TRBJ1-4; TRBD1 matches at 12 bases. CDR3 length: 14 residues. Germline CDR1 reads SNHLY; CDR2 reads FYNNEI. V trimming: 7 bases; J trimming: 7 bases; junction bases outside the gene matches: 4. As DNA, the CDR3 is TGTGCCAGCACCGGGACAGGGGGCGGTGAAAAACTGTTTTTT. It translates to CASTGTGGGEKLFF. The full variable domain, in which reference TRBV2 and TRBJ1-4 provide the parts outside the CDR3, is EPEVTQTPSHQVTQMGQEVILRCVPISNHLYFYWYRQILGQKVEFLVSFYNNEISEKSEIFDDQFSVERPDGSNFTLKIRSTKLEDSAMYFCASTGTGGGEKLFFGSGTQLSVL.

The CDR3 protein is CSARVSGVNTGELFF. The CDR3 DNA reads TGCAGTGCTAGAGTTAGCGGGGTGAACACCGGGGAGCTGTTTTTT. The chain has TRBV20-1 and TRBJ2-2; 8 nucleotides agree with TRBD2. This CDR3 is built from 15 residues. CDR1 and CDR2 from the germline V gene are DFQATT and SNEGSKA (reference sequence). The ends lost 1 base at V and 1 base at J; junction bases unmatched: 2.

The chain links TRBV7-6 to TRBJ2-3; D remains unclear. This CDR3 has 13 residues. Germline V gene sequence: CDR1 SGHVS, CDR2 FNYEAQ. V was trimmed by 7 bases and J by 4 bases, leaving 12 bases between them. The CDR3 region has the DNA TGTGCCAGCACCCCAGAGGTGGCAGATACGCAGTATTTT. Amino acids: CASTPEVADTQYF.

J is TRBJ2-1 and V is TRBV7-9, with TRBD1 matching over 7 bases. The J segment lost 6 bases and the V segment lost 5 bases, leaving 7 bases of the junction unmatched. Germline V gene data show CDR1 as SEHNR and CDR2 as FQNEAQ (reference sequence). The CDR3 contains 14 residues. The CDR3: CASSIKGQINEQFF. The DNA for the CDR3 is TGTGCCAGCAGCATTAAGGGACAGATCAATGAGCAGTTCTTC.

This rearrangement joins TRBV24-1 to TRBJ1-5; no definite D call. Germline assignment: CDR1 KGHDR and CDR2 SFDVKD. V was clipped by 9 bases and J by 1 base, with 9 bases between them. This CDR3 has 13 residues. Here the CDR3 DNA reads TGTGCCACCGGCGGATCCAGCAATCAGCCCCAGCATTTT. It is translated as CATGGSSNQPQHF.

The V gene is TRBV7-8, the J gene TRBJ2-1, with D unresolved. The ends were cut back, 2 bases at V and 0 bases at J, with 8 bases in the middle. Germline lookup yields CDR1 SGHVS and CDR2 FQNEAQ. The CDR3 length is 15 residues. In DNA form, the CDR3 reads TGTGCCAGCAGCTTATCTGCTAGCTCCTACAATGAGCAGTTCTTC. It translates to CASSLSASSYNEQFF.

At least ten counts were recorded for this clonotype. J is TRBJ2-1 and V is TRBV15; 10 bases are shared with TRBD1. Germline trimming cut 7 bases from V and 3 bases from J; bases unmatched to any gene: 9. The CDR3 covers 16 residues. In germline, CDR1 is LNHNV, CDR2 YYDKDF (reference sequence). The CDR3 coding sequence is TGTGCCACCATTCGGGACGGGACAGGGGTCTACAATGAGCAGTTCTTC. Translated, it gives CATIRDGTGVYNEQFF.

This clonotype was observed a few times. The gene calls are TRBV12-3 or TRBV12-4 and TRBJ2-1; TRBD2 matches 10 bases. This CDR3 is built from 15 residues. V dropped 5 bases and J dropped 5; count of bases not matched to a gene: 6. DNA for the CDR3: TGTGCCAGCAGTACTAGGACTAGCGGAGACAATGAGCAGTTCTTC. Translating gives CASSTRTSGDNEQFF.

This clonotype was observed a handful of times. The chain uses TRBV9 and TRBJ1-5, with D maybe TRBD1 (6 bases). The germline V and J ends were trimmed by 3 bases and 9 bases, with 10 bases remaining between them. The CDR3 spans 12 residues. Per the germline V gene, CDR1 is SGDLS and CDR2 is YYNGEE. The CDR3 DNA is TGTGCCAGCAGCGGAGGGGGTGGGCCCCAGCATTTT. Translation gives CASSGGGGPQHF.

V is TRBV5-1 and J is TRBJ2-3; D is perhaps TRBD2 (7 bases). Germline lookup yields CDR1 SGHRS and CDR2 YFSETQ. The V end lost 4 bases, the J end lost 2 bases, and 20 bases lay between the germline ends. The CDR3 consists of 17 residues. In nucleotides, the CDR3 is TGCGCCAGCAGCCTGATGGGGGGGGACACTAACACAGATACGCAGTATTTT. The encoded protein is CASSLMGGDTNTDTQYF.

The chain joins TRBV27 to TRBJ2-6, with D tentatively TRBD1 (5 bases). The CDR3 length is 16 residues. Trimming took 2 bases from V and 1 from J, leaving 9 bases between them. The germline gives CDR1 MNHEY, CDR2 SMNVEV (reference sequence). The CDR3 spells CASSLTTASGANVLTF. CDR3 nucleotides: TGTGCCAGCAGTTTAACGACAGCTTCTGGGGCCAACGTCCTGACTTTC.

This chain joins TRBV12-2 and TRBJ1-2; no DNA check was done on the table's D call, TRBD1. TRBV12-2 is an annotated pseudogene. This CDR3 is 19 amino acids long. CDR3 residues: CASRLPYGEDSSNNYGYTF. The CDR3, as DNA: TGTGCAAGTCGCTTACCGTATGGGGAGGACAGCAGCAACAACTATGGCTACACCTTC.

V is TRBV7-9 and J is TRBJ2-7, with D possibly called TRBD1 or TRBD2 (5 bases each). Trimming took 7 bases from V and 0 from J, leaving 13 bases between them. The CDR3 sequence is 14 residues long. CDR1 and CDR2 from the germline V gene are SEHNR and FQNEAQ (reference sequence). This chain's CDR3 is CASNRDVSSYEQYF. CDR3 DNA sequence: TGTGCCAGCAACCGGGACGTAAGCTCCTACGAGCAGTACTTC. The full variable domain, in which reference TRBV7-9 and TRBJ2-7 provide the parts outside the CDR3, is DTGVSQNPRHKITKRGQNVTFRCDPISEHNRLYWYRQTLGQGPEFLTYFQNEAQLEKSRLLSDRFSAERPKGSFSTLEIQRTEQGDSAMYLCASNRDVSSYEQYFGPGTRLTVT.

This clonotype was seen many times. The rearrangement uses TRBV29-1 and TRBJ2-1; 8 bases align to TRBD2. Germline assignment: CDR1 SQVTM and CDR2 ANQGSEA. The CDR3 is made up of 15 amino acids. Trimming took 7 bases from V and 5 from J; bases not matched to a gene: 13. The CDR3 coding sequence is TGCAGCGGGAGGGCATGGGCTAGCGGGCACAATGAGCAGTTCTTC. Its protein product is CSGRAWASGHNEQFF.

This clonotype was seen at least ten times. The rearrangement joins TRBV6-2 or TRBV6-3 to TRBJ2-1, with 8 positions matching TRBD1. CDR3 size: 13 residues. Germline trimming cut 5 bases from V and 6 bases from J; bases unmatched to any gene: 3. The germline V gene has CDR1 MNHEY and CDR2 SVGEGT. The CDR3 spells CASSPDRVNEQFF. CDR3 DNA: TGTGCCAGCAGTCCGGACAGGGTCAATGAGCAGTTCTTC.

This rearrangement joins TRBV13 to TRBJ2-6; D is undetermined. This CDR3 spans 14 amino acids. Germline loops: CDR1 PRHDT, CDR2 FYEKMQ (reference sequence). V shed 5 bases and J shed 0 bases, with 5 bases lying between them. CDR3 coding DNA: TGTGCCAGCAGCACTCTCTCTGGGGCCAACGTCCTGACTTTC. Protein sequence: CASSTLSGANVLTF.

This clonotype was counted at least ten times. The rearrangement uses TRBV20-1 and TRBJ1-2; D remains unclear. Looked up from germline, CDR1 is DFQATT and CDR2 is SNEGSKA (reference sequence). The germline V and J ends were trimmed by 0 bases and 8 bases, with 10 bases remaining between them. The CDR3 totals 12 residues. The CDR3 protein is CSARDTSVGYTF. The CDR3 region has the DNA TGCAGTGCTAGAGATACGAGCGTAGGCTACACCTTC.

This clonotype was counted ten times or more. The rearrangement joins TRBV5-1 to TRBJ2-1, with D hard to call. With 0 bases removed from V and 5 bases from J, the gap between germline ends came to 6 bases. Germline V gives CDR1 SGHRS, CDR2 YFSETQ. The CDR3 totals 13 residues. This CDR3 reads CASSLAGNNEQFF. CDR3 in DNA: TGCGCCAGCAGCTTGGCTGGAAACAATGAGCAGTTCTTC.

This clonotype was observed many times. This chain links TRBV6-2 or TRBV6-3 with TRBJ1-5; tentatively, D is TRBD1 (6 bases). V lost 7 bases to trimming and J lost 5 bases, with 15 bases between them. Germline V lookup: CDR1 MNHEY, CDR2 SVGEGT. The CDR3 has 14 amino acids. The CDR3, as DNA: TGTGCCAGCACCCGGGCAGGGGATCATCAGCCCCAGCATTTT. This encodes CASTRAGDHQPQHF.

Of note for this clonotype: One end of the junction does not line up with germline, which may come from a read error. The CDR3: CVSRAGQSNEQFF. In DNA form, the CDR3 reads TGTGTCAGCAGAGCGGGACAGTCCAATGAGCAGTTCTTC. The chain employs TRBV27 and TRBJ2-1; tentatively, D is TRBD1 or TRBD2 (7 bases each). Germline V CDR1 and CDR2: MNHEY, SMNVEV (reference sequence). The CDR3 runs 13 residues.